This T cell receptor beta chain is drawn from a study of Tregs in tolerant kidney transplant recipients. This clone was detected only once. Only in-frame clones appear in the TCRdb table, and some are missing; sequencing was by immunoSEQ multiplex PCR. The sample contains some 80,000 clones, roughly 98% of which appear only once. CD4+CD25+CD127- Tregs, CD4+CD25- non-Tregs, CD4 and CD8 cells were sorted. Trimming took 5 bases from V and 6 from J, leaving 20 bases between them. CDR3 size: 15 residues. CDR1 and CDR2 from the germline V gene are SNHLY and FYNNEI. The gene calls are TRBV2 and TRBJ2-7; TRBD1 might be the D (5 bases). Sequenced material: CD4+ T cells from blood, taken before the transplant. The origin of this receptor is a human donor who received a combined kidney and bone marrow transplant. Written as DNA, the CDR3 is TGTGCCAGCAGTATTTCTGGGGCCGAGTGGTTCGAGCAGTACTTC. It is translated as CASSISGAEWFEQYF.